The source of this T cell receptor beta chain is a study of blood T cell repertoires in COVID-19. The overall study: In each case, the material was cDNA or gDNA derived from T cells, B-cell-depleted T cells, or PBMCs.

The assay was immunoSEQ multiplex PCR, and TCRdb's table has in-frame clones only and misses some. The data contain about 50,000 clones, roughly nine tenths of them seen just once; the ten biggest clones take up around a quarter. Trimming took 0 bases from V and 0 from J, leaving 7 bases between them. Germline-derived CDR1 and CDR2 are SGHDT and YYEEEE. CDR3 length equals 14 residues. What was sequenced was peripheral blood. The chain joins TRBV5-6 to TRBJ2-7; D ambiguous. This TCR was sampled from a human donor in a cohort sampled during active COVID-19. In DNA, the CDR3 is TGTGCCAGCAGCTTGGACCCTAGCTCCTACGAGCAGTACTTC. Amino acids: CASSLDPSSYEQYF.